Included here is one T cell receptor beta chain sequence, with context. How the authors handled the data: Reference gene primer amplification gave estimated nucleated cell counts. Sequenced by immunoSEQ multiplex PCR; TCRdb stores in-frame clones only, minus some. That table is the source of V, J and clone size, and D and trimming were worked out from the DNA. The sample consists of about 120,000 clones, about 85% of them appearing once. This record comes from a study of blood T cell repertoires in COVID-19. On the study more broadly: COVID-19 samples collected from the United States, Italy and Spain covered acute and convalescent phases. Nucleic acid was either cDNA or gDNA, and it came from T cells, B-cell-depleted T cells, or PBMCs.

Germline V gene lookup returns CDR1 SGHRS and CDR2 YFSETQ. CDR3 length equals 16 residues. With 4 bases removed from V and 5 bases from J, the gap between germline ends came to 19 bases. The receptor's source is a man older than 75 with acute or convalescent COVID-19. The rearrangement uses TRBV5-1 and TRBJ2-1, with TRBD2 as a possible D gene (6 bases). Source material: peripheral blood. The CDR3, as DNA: TGCGCCAGCAGCCCGGGGAGGCTATACCCCGACAATGAGCAGTTCTTC. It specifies CASSPGRLYPDNEQFF.